Listed here are 5 T cell receptor beta chains from one sample, sequenced in a study of OX40 agonist ivuxolimab in advanced cancers. TCRdb's table, derived via immunoSEQ multiplex PCR, lists solely in-frame clones and lacks some. Among some 87,000 clones listed, nearly 90% were seen once. The sample consisted of CD4+ or CD8+ T cells sorted from blood, taken in a trial of the OX40 agonist ivuxolimab. The receptor source for this set is an adult with an advanced solid tumor such as melanoma, head and neck, liver or kidney cancer.

CDR3 sequence (DNA): TGTGCCAGTAGTAAGGCCCAGCGGAGCTCCTACAATGAGCAGTTCTTC. Amino acid sequence: CASSKAQRSSYNEQFF. The chain carries TRBV19 and TRBJ2-1, with D possibly being TRBD2 (5 bases). This CDR3 is 16 amino acids long. Germline CDR1 reads LNHDA; CDR2 reads SQIVND (reference sequence). V lost 4 bases and J 0 bases, leaving 13 bases between the germline ends.

This chain joins TRBV9 and TRBJ1-2; D not resolved. The CDR3 is made up of 18 amino acids. V lost 4 bases, J lost 0 bases, and 22 bases lay in between. The germline CDR1 and CDR2 sequences are SGDLS and YYNGEE. The CDR3 reads CASSPSLRGGPANYGYTF. The DNA for the CDR3 is TGTGCCAGCAGCCCATCCCTTAGAGGAGGCCCCGCTAACTATGGCTACACCTTC. Combining the CDR3 with reference TRBV9 and TRBJ1-2 gives the whole variable domain DSGVTQTPKHLITATGQRVTLRCSPRSGDLSVYWYQQSLDQGLQFLIQYYNGEERAKGNILERFSAQQFPDLHSELNLSSLELGDSALYFCASSPSLRGGPANYGYTFGSGTRLTVV.

This clone was counted between two and nine times. The chain carries TRBV21-1 and TRBJ1-5; the D call of TRBD1 is as the table states it, not checked on the DNA. TRBV21-1 is given as a pseudogene. This CDR3 comprises 15 residues. The DNA for the CDR3 is TGTGCCAGCAGCAAAATCAGGGCGCGAGGTCAGCCCCAGCATTTT. Protein sequence: CASSKIRARGQPQHF.

This clone was counted a few times. The CDR3 sequence: CASSQDIPRVSWGNTIYF. The DNA of the CDR3 is TGCGCCAGCAGCCAAGATATCCCCCGGGTTTCATGGGGAAACACCATATATTTT. The V gene is TRBV4-3, the J gene TRBJ1-3; D gene unclear. V gave up 0 bases and J gave up 4 bases, with 19 bases separating them. Germline V CDR1 and CDR2: LGHNA, YSLEER. The CDR3 extends over 18 amino acids.

A few counts support this clone. This rearrangement joins TRBV29-1 to TRBJ1-1; weak D call: TRBD1 (5 bases). Looked up from germline, CDR1 is SQVTM and CDR2 is ANQGSEA. V lost 7 bases to trimming and J lost 3 bases, with 6 bases between them. CDR3 size: 10 residues. The CDR3 nucleotides are TGCAGCGGGGGGGACACTGAAGCTTTCTTT. The encoded protein is CSGGDTEAFF.